The 5 T cell receptor beta chains reported below all come from one sample, sequenced in a study of beta chain features in type 1 diabetes. Every bit of the isolated RNA underwent reverse transcription, so sequencing read expressed TCRB transcripts. Data came from immunoSEQ multiplex PCR; TCRdb stores just in-frame clones and leaves some out. The sample consists of 150,000 to 200,000 clones, about 9% of them appearing once. The antigens for these receptors are not known. Study findings and constraints: Among patients with Type 1 diabetes, TCRB CDR3s were moderately but significantly shorter in every one of the four CD4+ subsets.

The specimen sequenced was central memory CD4+ T cells from blood. The receptors derive from a woman aged 25 to 39 with type 1 diabetes.

This rearrangement joins TRBV5-1 to TRBJ1-2, with 9 bases fitting TRBD1. Germline CDR1 is SGHRS and CDR2 is YFSETQ. The CDR3 is made up of 14 amino acids. Losses at the gene ends were 4 bases for V and 7 bases for J; bases not matched to a gene: 8. The CDR3 protein is CASSPPGQGLGYTF. In DNA form, the CDR3 reads TGCGCCAGCAGCCCACCGGGACAGGGACTTGGCTACACCTTC.

The genes are TRBV2 and TRBJ1-5; 8 bases align to TRBD1. Trimming cost V 1 base and J 4 bases; bases outside gene matches: 3. The CDR3 is made up of 15 amino acids. Germline values: CDR1 SNHLY, CDR2 FYNNEI. CDR3 region: CASSEGDRPNQPQHF. CDR3 bases: TGTGCCAGCAGTGAAGGGGACAGGCCAAATCAGCCCCAGCATTTT.

The chain is built from TRBV5-1 and TRBJ2-2; the match to TRBD2 covers 14 bases. Germline trimming cut 4 bases from V and 5 bases from J; bases unmatched to any gene: 10. Looked up from germline, CDR1 is SGHRS and CDR2 is YFSETQ. This CDR3 contains 18 residues. The CDR3 sequence: CASSGGLAGVSETGELFF. CDR3 sequence (DNA): TGCGCCAGCAGCGGGGGACTAGCGGGAGTATCGGAAACCGGGGAGCTGTTTTTT.

The V call is TRBV29-1, the J call TRBJ1-2, with 7 bases aligning to TRBD1. V lost 5 bases, J lost 0 bases, and 6 bases stayed unmatched. There are 14 residues in the CDR3. Germline CDR1 reads SQVTM; CDR2 reads ANQGSEA. The CDR3 DNA reads TGCAGCGTTACTCGGGGGACAGCTAACTATGGCTACACCTTC. Residues: CSVTRGTANYGYTF.

This clone has a handful of counts. V usage is TRBV7-9 and J usage is TRBJ2-7; TRBD2 matches 11 bases. V gave up 5 bases and J gave up 0 bases; unmatched junction bases: 3. This CDR3 has 15 residues. Germline CDR1 and CDR2: SEHNR and FQNEAQ (reference sequence). CDR3 sequence reads: CASSPTSGSSYEQYF. The CDR3 DNA sequence: TGTGCCAGCAGCCCCACTAGCGGGAGCTCCTACGAGCAGTACTTC.